A selection of T cell receptor beta chains follows, all from one sample in a study of blood T cell repertoires in COVID-19. Produced via immunoSEQ multiplex PCR; TCRdb's table is partial and in-frame only. The table lists around 170,000 clones, approximately 79% of them singletons. Sequenced sample: peripheral blood. Receptors originate from a woman of 80 years or more with acute or convalescent COVID-19. The CDR3 runs from the conserved cysteine through the conserved F or W. Fields, in order: V gene, J gene, D gene, clone size, CDR3 DNA, CDR3 protein. A D gene is named only where the DNA matches it firmly. Clone size is stated in some rows and not others, as once, few, many or a class when expanded.

V gene: TRBV10-3
J gene: TRBJ2-7
D gene: TRBD2
clone size: -
CDR3 DNA: TGTGCCATCAAAACGGGCATAGGCCGGGGACTAAACCAGCAGTACTTC
CDR3 protein: CAIKTGIGRGLNQQYF

V gene: TRBV2
J gene: TRBJ2-1
D gene: -
clone size: -
CDR3 DNA: TGTGCCAGCAGTGCACAGTCAACATACAATGAGCAGTTCTTC
CDR3 protein: CASSAQSTYNEQFF

V gene: TRBV6-2/TRBV6-3
J gene: TRBJ2-3
D gene: -
clone size: -
CDR3 DNA: TGTGCCAGCAGTTACTGGGAGACTAGCACAGATACGCAGTATTTT
CDR3 protein: CASSYWETSTDTQYF

V gene: TRBV6-5
J gene: TRBJ2-7
D gene: TRBD1
clone size: -
CDR3 DNA: TGTGCCAGCCGTAAGACCGGGACAGGGGAGGACGAGCAGTACTTC
CDR3 protein: CASRKTGTGEDEQYF

V gene: TRBV29-1
J gene: TRBJ1-5
D gene: TRBD1
clone size: -
CDR3 DNA: TGCAGCGTCGTGGACAGGGGAAAGGAGCCCCAGCATTTT
CDR3 protein: CSVVDRGKEPQHF

V gene: TRBV4-3
J gene: TRBJ1-4
D gene: -
clone size: -
CDR3 DNA: TGCGCCAGCAGCCAAGATGGGCCACCTAATGAAAAACTGTTTTTT
CDR3 protein: CASSQDGPPNEKLFF

V gene: TRBV2
J gene: TRBJ1-5
D gene: -
clone size: -
CDR3 DNA: TGTGCCAGCAGCCTGACACAGTTTAGCAATCAGCCCCAGCATTTT
CDR3 protein: CASSLTQFSNQPQHF

V gene: TRBV7-2
J gene: TRBJ2-7
D gene: TRBD2
clone size: once
CDR3 DNA: TGTGCCAGCCGCCTAGCGGGAGGCTCAGGGTACGAGCAGTACTTC
CDR3 protein: CASRLAGGSGYEQYF

V gene: TRBV2
J gene: TRBJ2-7
D gene: TRBD1
clone size: -
CDR3 DNA: TGTGCCAGCAGTAAACAGGGACAGTCCTACGAGCAGTACTTC
CDR3 protein: CASSKQGQSYEQYF

V gene: TRBV30
J gene: TRBJ2-1
D gene: -
clone size: -
CDR3 DNA: TGTGCCTGGAGTGGGGGCGGTGAGCAGTTCTTC
CDR3 protein: CAWSGGGEQFF

V gene: TRBV4-2
J gene: TRBJ2-1
D gene: TRBD2
clone size: -
CDR3 DNA: TGTGCCAGCAGCACGACTAGCGGGATTCCTAACACCTACAATGAGCAGTTCTTC
CDR3 protein: CASSTTSGIPNTYNEQFF